The T cell receptor beta chain under discussion was sequenced for a study of T cell repertoires in cytomegalovirus infection. Turning to the study itself: Public TCR beta signature analysis indicated the presence of both CMV infection and matching HLA type.

TCRdb ran MiXCR on the reads and lists one entry per CDR3 protein. The profile shows roughly 600,000 distinct CDR3 sequences, approximately 25% of them singletons. Broader study findings: Totalled public TCR beta family frequency picked out people who carried CMV plus the relevant HLA. The response measured ex vivo was dominated by TCR beta clonotypes (HLA-C-restricted and CMV-specific).

To note about this clonotype: The antigen remains undetermined. A much larger clone differs from this one at a single base, so this may be a read error.

The sample was CD8+ T cells from PBMCs. The source is a human donor in good health (CMV status not recorded). Some clones in this sample may be carry-over from other donors' samples.

In DNA form, the CDR3 reads TGTGCCAGCAGCTTAGTGGGAAGCCGACAGTATTTT. It is translated as CASSLVGSRQYF. The chain uses TRBV7-6 and TRBJ2-3; D is undetermined. The CDR3 runs 12 residues. The germline V gene has CDR1 SGHVS and CDR2 FNYEAQ. V was clipped by 1 base and J by 12 bases, with 11 bases between them.